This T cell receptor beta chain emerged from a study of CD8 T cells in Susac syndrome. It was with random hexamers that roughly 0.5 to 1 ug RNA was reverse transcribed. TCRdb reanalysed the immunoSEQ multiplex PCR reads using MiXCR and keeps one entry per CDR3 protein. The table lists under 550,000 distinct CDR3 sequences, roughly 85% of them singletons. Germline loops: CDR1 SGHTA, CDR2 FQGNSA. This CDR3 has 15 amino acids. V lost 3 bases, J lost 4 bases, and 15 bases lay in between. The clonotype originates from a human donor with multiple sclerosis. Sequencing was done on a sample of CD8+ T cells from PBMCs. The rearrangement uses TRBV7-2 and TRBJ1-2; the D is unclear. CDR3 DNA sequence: TGTGCCAGCAGCTTGGTTCCTTTTACTCCCTATGGCTACACCTTC. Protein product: CASSLVPFTPYGYTF.